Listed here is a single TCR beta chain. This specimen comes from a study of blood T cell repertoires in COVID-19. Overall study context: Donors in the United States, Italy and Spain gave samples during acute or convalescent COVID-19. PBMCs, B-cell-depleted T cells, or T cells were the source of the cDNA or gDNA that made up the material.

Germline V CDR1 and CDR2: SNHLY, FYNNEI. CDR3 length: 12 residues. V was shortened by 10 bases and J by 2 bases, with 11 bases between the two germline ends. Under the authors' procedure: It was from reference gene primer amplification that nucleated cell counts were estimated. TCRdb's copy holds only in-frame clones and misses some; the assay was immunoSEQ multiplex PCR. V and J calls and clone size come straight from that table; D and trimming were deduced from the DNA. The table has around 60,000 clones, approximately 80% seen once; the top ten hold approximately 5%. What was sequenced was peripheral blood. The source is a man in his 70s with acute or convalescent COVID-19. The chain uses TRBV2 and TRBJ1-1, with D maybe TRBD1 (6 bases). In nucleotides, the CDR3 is TGTGCCACCGGGACACCCAACACTGAAGCTTTCTTT. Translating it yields CATGTPNTEAFF.